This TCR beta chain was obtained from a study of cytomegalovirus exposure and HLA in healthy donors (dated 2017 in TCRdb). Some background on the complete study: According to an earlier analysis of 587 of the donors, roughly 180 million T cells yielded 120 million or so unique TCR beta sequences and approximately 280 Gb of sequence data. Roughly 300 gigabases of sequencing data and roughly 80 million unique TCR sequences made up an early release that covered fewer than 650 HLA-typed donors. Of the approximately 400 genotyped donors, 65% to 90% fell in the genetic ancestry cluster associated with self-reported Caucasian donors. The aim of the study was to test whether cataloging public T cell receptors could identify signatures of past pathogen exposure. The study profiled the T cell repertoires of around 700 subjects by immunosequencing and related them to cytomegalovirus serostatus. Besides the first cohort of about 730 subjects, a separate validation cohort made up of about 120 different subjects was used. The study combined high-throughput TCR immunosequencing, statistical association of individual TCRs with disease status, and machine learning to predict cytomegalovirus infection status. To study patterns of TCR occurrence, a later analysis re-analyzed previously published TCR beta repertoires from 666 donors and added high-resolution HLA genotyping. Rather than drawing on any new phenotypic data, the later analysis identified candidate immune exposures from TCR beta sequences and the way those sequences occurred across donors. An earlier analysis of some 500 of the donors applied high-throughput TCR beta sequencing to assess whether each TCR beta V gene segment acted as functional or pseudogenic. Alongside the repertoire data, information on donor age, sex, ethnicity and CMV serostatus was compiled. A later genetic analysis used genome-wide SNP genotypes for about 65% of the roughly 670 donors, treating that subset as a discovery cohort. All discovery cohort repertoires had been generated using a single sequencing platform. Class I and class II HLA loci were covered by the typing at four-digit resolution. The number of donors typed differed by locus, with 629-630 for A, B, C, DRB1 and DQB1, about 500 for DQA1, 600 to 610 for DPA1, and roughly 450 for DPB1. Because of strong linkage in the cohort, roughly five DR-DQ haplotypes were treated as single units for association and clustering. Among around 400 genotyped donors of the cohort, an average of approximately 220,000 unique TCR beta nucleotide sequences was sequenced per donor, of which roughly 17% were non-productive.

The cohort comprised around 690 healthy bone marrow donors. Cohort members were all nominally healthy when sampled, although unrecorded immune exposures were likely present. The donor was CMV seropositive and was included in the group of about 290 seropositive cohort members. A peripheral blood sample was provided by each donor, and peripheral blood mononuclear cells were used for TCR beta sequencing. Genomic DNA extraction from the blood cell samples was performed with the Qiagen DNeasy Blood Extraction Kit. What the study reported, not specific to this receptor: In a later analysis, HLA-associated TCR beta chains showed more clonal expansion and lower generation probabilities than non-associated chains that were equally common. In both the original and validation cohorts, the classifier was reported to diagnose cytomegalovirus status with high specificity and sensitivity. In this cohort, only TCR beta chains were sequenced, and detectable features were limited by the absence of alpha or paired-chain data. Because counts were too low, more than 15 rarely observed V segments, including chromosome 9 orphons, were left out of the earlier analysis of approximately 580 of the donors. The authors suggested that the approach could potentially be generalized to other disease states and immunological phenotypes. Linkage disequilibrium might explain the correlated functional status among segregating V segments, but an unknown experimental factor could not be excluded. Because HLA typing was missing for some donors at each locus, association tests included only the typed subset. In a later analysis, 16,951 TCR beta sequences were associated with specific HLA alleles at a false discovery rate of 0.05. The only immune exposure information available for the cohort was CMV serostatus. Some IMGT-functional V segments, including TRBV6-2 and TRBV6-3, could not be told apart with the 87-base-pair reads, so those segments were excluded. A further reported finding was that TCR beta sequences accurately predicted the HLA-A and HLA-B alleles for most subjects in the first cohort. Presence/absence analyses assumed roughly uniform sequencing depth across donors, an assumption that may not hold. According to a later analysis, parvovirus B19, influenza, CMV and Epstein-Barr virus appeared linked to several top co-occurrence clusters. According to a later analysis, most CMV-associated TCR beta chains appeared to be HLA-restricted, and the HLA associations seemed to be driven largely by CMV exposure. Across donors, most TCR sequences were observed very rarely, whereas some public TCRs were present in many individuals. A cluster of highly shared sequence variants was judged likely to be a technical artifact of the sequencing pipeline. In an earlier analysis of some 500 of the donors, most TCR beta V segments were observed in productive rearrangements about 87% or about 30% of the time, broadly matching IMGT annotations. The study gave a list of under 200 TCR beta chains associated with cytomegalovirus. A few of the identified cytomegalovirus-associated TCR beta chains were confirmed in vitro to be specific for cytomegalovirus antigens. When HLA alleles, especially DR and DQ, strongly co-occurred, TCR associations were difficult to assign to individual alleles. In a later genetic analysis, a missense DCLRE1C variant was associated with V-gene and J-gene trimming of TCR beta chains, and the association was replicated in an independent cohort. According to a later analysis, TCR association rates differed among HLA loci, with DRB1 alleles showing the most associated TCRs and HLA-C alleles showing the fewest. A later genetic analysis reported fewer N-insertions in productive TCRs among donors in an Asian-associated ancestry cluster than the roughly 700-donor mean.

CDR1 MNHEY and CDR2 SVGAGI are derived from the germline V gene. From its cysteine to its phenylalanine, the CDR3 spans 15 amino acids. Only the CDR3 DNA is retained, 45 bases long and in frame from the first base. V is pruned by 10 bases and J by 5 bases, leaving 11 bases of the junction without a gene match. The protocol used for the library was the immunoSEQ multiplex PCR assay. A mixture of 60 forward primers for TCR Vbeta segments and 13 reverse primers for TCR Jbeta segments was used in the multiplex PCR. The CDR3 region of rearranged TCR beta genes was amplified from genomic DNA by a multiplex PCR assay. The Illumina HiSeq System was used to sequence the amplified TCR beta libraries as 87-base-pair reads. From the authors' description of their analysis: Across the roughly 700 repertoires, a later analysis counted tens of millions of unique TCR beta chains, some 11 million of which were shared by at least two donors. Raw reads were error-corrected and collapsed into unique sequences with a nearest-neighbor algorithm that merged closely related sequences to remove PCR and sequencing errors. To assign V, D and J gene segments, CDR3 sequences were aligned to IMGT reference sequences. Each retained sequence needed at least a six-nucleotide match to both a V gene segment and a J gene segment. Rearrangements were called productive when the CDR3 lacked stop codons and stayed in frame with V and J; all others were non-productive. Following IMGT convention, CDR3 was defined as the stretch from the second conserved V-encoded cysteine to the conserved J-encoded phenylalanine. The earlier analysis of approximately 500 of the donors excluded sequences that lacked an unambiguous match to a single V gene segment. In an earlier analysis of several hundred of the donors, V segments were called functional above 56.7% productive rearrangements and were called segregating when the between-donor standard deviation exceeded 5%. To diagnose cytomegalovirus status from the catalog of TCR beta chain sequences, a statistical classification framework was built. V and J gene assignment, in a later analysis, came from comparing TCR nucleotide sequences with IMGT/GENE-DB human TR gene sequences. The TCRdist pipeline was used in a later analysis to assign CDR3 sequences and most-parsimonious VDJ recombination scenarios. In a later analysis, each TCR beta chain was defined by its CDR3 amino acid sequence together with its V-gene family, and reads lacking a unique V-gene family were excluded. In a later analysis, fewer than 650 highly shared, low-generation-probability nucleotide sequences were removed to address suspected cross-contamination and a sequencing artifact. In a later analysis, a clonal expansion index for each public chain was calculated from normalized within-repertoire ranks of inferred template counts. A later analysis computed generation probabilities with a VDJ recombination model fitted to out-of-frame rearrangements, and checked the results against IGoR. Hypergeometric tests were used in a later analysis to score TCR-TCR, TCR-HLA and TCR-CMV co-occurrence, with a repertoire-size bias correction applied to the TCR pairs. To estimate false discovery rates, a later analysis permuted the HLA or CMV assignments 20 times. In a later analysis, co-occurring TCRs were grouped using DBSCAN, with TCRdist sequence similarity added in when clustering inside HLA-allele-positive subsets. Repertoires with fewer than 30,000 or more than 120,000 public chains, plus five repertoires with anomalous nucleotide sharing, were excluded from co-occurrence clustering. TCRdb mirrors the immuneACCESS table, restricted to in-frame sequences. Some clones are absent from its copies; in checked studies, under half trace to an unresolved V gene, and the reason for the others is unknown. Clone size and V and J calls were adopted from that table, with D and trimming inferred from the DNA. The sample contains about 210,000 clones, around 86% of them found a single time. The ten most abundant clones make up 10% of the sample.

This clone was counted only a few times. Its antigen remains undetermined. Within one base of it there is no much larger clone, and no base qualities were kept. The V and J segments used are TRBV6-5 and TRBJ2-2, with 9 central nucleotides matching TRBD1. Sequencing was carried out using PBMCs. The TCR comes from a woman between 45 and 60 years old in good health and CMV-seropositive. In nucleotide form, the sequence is TGTGCCATCCCTCCCATACAGGGGGCAACCGGGGAGCTGTTTTTT. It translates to CAIPPIQGATGELFF.